This T cell receptor (beta chain) was documented in a study of T cell responses to AZD1222 COVID-19 vaccine. Findings and caveats of the study: Repertoire samples came only from after the peak T cell response. Among spike-specific TCRs, nearly half reportedly target unmutated variant regions. Across the whole spike, CD4 TCRs peaked at regions 160-218 and 743-854.

Libraries were prepared by immunoSEQ multiplex PCR; TCRdb keeps only in-frame clonotypes and omits some of them. The sample holds 75,000 to 95,000 clones; around nine tenths are singletons and the top ten take 15% to 20%. CDR3 length equals 14 residues. The V end lost 0 bases, the J end lost 1 base, and 6 bases lay between the germline ends. The germline V gene has CDR1 SGHNT and CDR2 YENEEA. Only one count was recorded for this clone. Its antigen remains unidentified. The gene calls are TRBV11-3 and TRBJ1-1; D remains unclear. The sample here was peripheral blood, taken on day 0 of AZD1222 vaccination. This receptor was identified in an adult in good health. The CDR3 here is CASSLDQQNTEAFF. DNA of the CDR3: TGTGCCAGCAGCTTAGATCAACAGAACACTGAAGCTTTCTTT. The full variable domain, with the rest looked up from reference TRBV11-3 and TRBJ1-1, is EAGVVQSPRYKIIEKKQPVAFWCNPISGHNTLYWYLQNLGQGPELLIRYENEEAVDDSQLPKDRFSAERLKGVDSTLKIQPAELGDSAVYLCASSLDQQNTEAFFGQGTRLTVV.